These 5 T cell receptor beta chains share one sample of origin, sequenced in a study of shared clonotypes between healthy human individuals. Measured with immunoSEQ multiplex PCR; TCRdb has only the in-frame clones, and not every one. The repertoire holds about 1.5 million clones, with 95% to 97% as singletons. The sequenced sample was naive CD4+ T cells sorted from blood. Subset noted: CD45RA+ positively selected. The receptors stem from a young man in good health.

V usage is TRBV27 and J usage is TRBJ2-1, with 11 positions matching TRBD2. The CDR3 is 17 amino acids. V was clipped by 7 bases and J by 0 bases; unmatched bases: 8. Germline CDR1 MNHEY, CDR2 SMNVEV (reference sequence). This CDR3 is CASTVGTSGTSYNEQFF. The CDR3, as DNA: TGTGCCAGCACTGTAGGGACTAGCGGCACCTCCTACAATGAGCAGTTCTTC.

This chain connects TRBV9 to TRBJ1-1; D is possibly TRBD1 (5 bases). V dropped 0 bases and J dropped 3 bases, with 15 bases sitting between them. This CDR3 has 16 amino acids. Germline V gives CDR1 SGDLS, CDR2 YYNGEE. CDR3 sequence: CASSVEPGRIYTEAFF. The DNA for the CDR3 is TGTGCCAGCAGCGTAGAACCAGGGCGGATTTACACTGAAGCTTTCTTT.

This chain connects TRBV19 to TRBJ2-7, with D unresolved. The CDR3 covers 13 residues. Germline CDR1 and CDR2: LNHDA and SQIVND (reference sequence). Between the trimmed V and J ends, which lost 0 bases and 4 bases, there was a span of 7 bases. The CDR3 region has the DNA TGTGCCAGTAGTATAGAGCCAGAGTACGAGCAGTACTTC. This gives the protein CASSIEPEYEQYF.

The chain combines TRBV30 with TRBJ1-4; D not resolved. CDR1 GTSNPN and CDR2 SVGIG come from the germline V gene (reference sequence). The CDR3 has 14 amino acids. V was cut by 3 bases and J by 0 bases, with 8 bases left in between. The CDR3 DNA follows: TGTGCCTGGAGCATGAGTACAACTAATGAAAAACTGTTTTTT. The encoded protein is CAWSMSTTNEKLFF.

The genes are TRBV5-4 and TRBJ2-3; 9 positions agree with TRBD2. CDR1 SGHNT and CDR2 YYREEE come from the germline V gene (reference sequence). This CDR3 has 14 residues. V lost 2 bases, J lost 4 bases, and 2 bases stayed unmatched. As DNA, the CDR3 is TGTGCCAGCAGCTTAAGACTAGCGGCAGATACGCAGTATTTT. Translated, it gives CASSLRLAADTQYF.